Included here is one T cell receptor (beta chain) sequence, with context. In the original workflow: Estimation of nucleated cell counts was performed using reference gene primer amplification. The method was immunoSEQ multiplex PCR; TCRdb's version includes in-frame clones alone and lacks a portion of them. The V and J calls and the clone size are those of that table, but D and trimming were determined from the DNA. This table has about 170,000 clones, approximately 90% appearing once. The germline V gene has CDR1 SGHNT and CDR2 YYREEE (reference sequence). Trimming took 4 bases from V and 5 from J, leaving 12 bases between them. The CDR3 runs to 13 residues. The data stem from a study of blood T cell repertoires in COVID-19. Study-wide context: Samples representing acute and convalescent COVID-19 were sourced from the United States, Italy and Spain. PBMCs, B-cell-depleted T cells, or T cells were the source of the cDNA or gDNA that made up the material.

This chain connects TRBV5-4 to TRBJ2-5; weak D call: TRBD1 (6 bases). The sample was peripheral blood. This sequence originates from a man between 18 and 35 years old with active or convalescent COVID-19. The CDR3 protein is CASSRDTVETQYF. The DNA of the CDR3 is TGTGCCAGCAGCAGGGACACAGTGGAGACCCAGTACTTC.